The 6 T cell receptor beta chains given below trace back to one sample, sequenced in a study of cytotoxic CD8 clonotypes in ibrutinib-treated CLL. The table came from immunoSEQ multiplex PCR; TCRdb's copy has only in-frame clones and leaves some out. The data show around 60,000 clones, approximately 71% seen once. Here the sequenced sample was PBMCs, taken after 12 months of ibrutinib treatment. These receptors were taken from a human donor with chronic lymphocytic leukemia.

V gene TRBV27 combines with J gene TRBJ2-7; D uncertain. V lost 2 bases, J lost 4 bases, and 6 bases lay in between. CDR1 MNHEY and CDR2 SMNVEV come from the germline V gene (reference sequence). CDR3 length equals 12 residues. The CDR3 loop is CASSLEGYEQYF. For the CDR3, the DNA is TGTGCCAGCAGTTTAGAAGGGTACGAGCAGTACTTC.

Only a few counts were recorded for this clone. The chain employs TRBV10-3 and TRBJ2-7, with 12 bases matching TRBD2. The germline V gene encodes CDR1 ENHRY and CDR2 SYGVKD. After removal of 10 bases from V and 3 bases from J, the junction contained 7 bases not matched to a gene. The CDR3 extends over 14 amino acids. This CDR3 reads CATLLAGGHYEQYF. For the CDR3, the DNA is TGTGCCACACTCCTAGCGGGAGGGCACTACGAGCAGTACTTC.

This rearrangement joins TRBV19 to TRBJ2-2; D unclear. The V gene lost 4 bases and the J gene lost 3 bases, with 9 bases spanning the gap. The CDR3 sequence is 14 residues long. Germline V CDR1 and CDR2: LNHDA, SQIVND (reference sequence). The CDR3 coding sequence is TGTGCCAGTAGTACAACAACGTACACCGGGGAGCTGTTTTTT. Translated: CASSTTTYTGELFF.

This sequence joins TRBV5-6 and TRBJ1-2, with TRBD1 identical over 8 bases. J gave up 2 bases and V 4 bases, and 10 bases lay outside the gene matches. The CDR3 runs 16 residues. CDR1 and CDR2 from the germline V gene are SGHDT and YYEEEE. The DNA of the CDR3 is TGTGCCAGCAGCCGATACGGACAGGGTGGGAACTATGGCTACACCTTC. It is translated as CASSRYGQGGNYGYTF.

The V and J genes are TRBV2 and TRBJ2-7; 9 bases fit TRBD1. The germline CDR1 and CDR2 sequences are SNHLY and FYNNEI. The CDR3 is 15 amino acids. V shed 7 bases, J shed 3 bases, and the junction held 10 bases outside the gene matches. CDR3 coding DNA: TGTGCCAGCACTCGACGGACAGGGGTGAACTACGAGCAGTACTTC. It specifies CASTRRTGVNYEQYF.

V usage is TRBV7-3 and J usage is TRBJ2-3, with 8 bases matching TRBD2. Germline assignment: CDR1 SGHTA and CDR2 FQGTGA. This CDR3 spans 15 amino acids. V lost 3 bases, J lost 5 bases, and 7 bases stayed unmatched. CDR3 sequence (DNA): TGTGCCAGCAGCTTGAGCGGGAGATATCAAGATACGCAGTATTTT. It codes for CASSLSGRYQDTQYF.